The 24 T cell receptor beta chains given below trace back to one sample, sequenced in a study of cytomegalovirus exposure and HLA in healthy donors. PCR used 60 Vbeta primers and 13 Jbeta primers. TCRdb keeps only in-frame clones here, not all; method: immunoSEQ multiplex PCR. The profile shows roughly 150,000 clones, roughly 80% of them singletons. Material: PBMCs. All receptors come from a man aged 50 to 59 in good health and CMV-seropositive.

The CDR3 loop reads CAWSEMGLVFYNEQFF. DNA for the CDR3: TGTGCCTGGAGTGAGATGGGACTAGTTTTCTACAATGAGCAGTTCTTC. The chain employs TRBV30 and TRBJ2-1; 8 bases align to TRBD2. The V gene end was trimmed by 1 base and the J gene end by 3 bases; junction bases not matched to a gene: 8. CDR3 length: 16 amino acids. The germline CDR1 and CDR2 sequences are GTSNPN and SVGIG (reference sequence). Variable domain in full (rest from reference TRBV30 and TRBJ2-1): SQTIHQWPATLVQPVGSPLSLECTVEGTSNPNLYWYRQAAGRGLQLLFYSVGIGQISSEVPQNLSASRPQDRQFILSSKKLLLSDSGFYLCAWSEMGLVFYNEQFFGPGTRLTVL.

This chain connects TRBV5-1 to TRBJ1-1; 7 bases line up with TRBD1. V gave up 4 bases and J gave up 3 bases; unmatched junction bases: 12. CDR3 size: 16 residues. From germline, CDR1 is SGHRS and CDR2 YFSETQ. CDR3 DNA sequence: TGCGCCAGCAGCACCGACAGGGCCTCCCAATACACTGAAGCTTTCTTT. This gives the protein CASSTDRASQYTEAFF.

This chain connects TRBV6-5 to TRBJ1-2; 9 bases are a match to TRBD1. Germline loops: CDR1 MNHEY, CDR2 SVGAGI. Losses at the gene ends were 7 bases for V and 8 bases for J; bases not matched to a gene: 11. The CDR3 covers 14 residues. The CDR3 DNA reads TGTGCCAGCACTGACCCCGGGACAGGGTTCGGCTACACCTTC. Protein: CASTDPGTGFGYTF.

V is TRBV5-1 and J is TRBJ2-1; TRBD1 agrees at 8 bases. Per germline, CDR1 SGHRS and CDR2 YFSETQ. The CDR3 has 15 residues. J gave up 5 bases and V 4 bases, and 8 bases lay outside the gene matches. The CDR3 sequence: CASSLDRGLNNEQFF. As DNA, the CDR3 is TGCGCCAGCAGCCTAGACAGGGGTCTGAACAATGAGCAGTTCTTC.

This CDR3 reads CASTIRNTGELFF. CDR3 nucleotide sequence: TGTGCCAGCACCATCAGGAACACCGGGGAGCTGTTTTTT. The V call is TRBV7-2, the J call TRBJ2-2, with D unclear. Trimming left V 7 bases short and J 1 base short, with 7 bases between. The germline gives CDR1 SGHTA, CDR2 FQGNSA. This CDR3 contains 13 residues.

J is TRBJ2-2 and V is TRBV5-4; 7 positions match TRBD1. The V segment lost 4 bases and the J segment 6 bases; nucleotides outside the gene matches: 12. CDR1 is SGHNT, CDR2 YYREEE, per germline (reference sequence). The CDR3 is made up of 16 amino acids. As DNA, the CDR3 is TGTGCCAGCAGCGCAGACAGGGTATCCCTTCCCGGGGAGCTGTTTTTT. Translation gives CASSADRVSLPGELFF.

This sequence joins TRBV13 and TRBJ1-1; D unresolved. Germline V gene lookup returns CDR1 PRHDT and CDR2 FYEKMQ (reference sequence). V lost 5 bases and J lost 5, with 12 bases in between. This CDR3 is 13 amino acids long. CDR3 residues: CASSPPRGTEAFF. DNA of the CDR3: TGTGCCAGCAGCCCCCCGAGAGGAACTGAAGCTTTCTTT.

The chain is built from TRBV29-1 and TRBJ2-5, with a weak D call TRBD2 (5 bases). The V and J ends lost 6 bases and 2 bases respectively, with 7 bases between them. The germline gives CDR1 SQVTM, CDR2 ANQGSEA. This CDR3 has 11 amino acids. CDR3 sequence: CSVGRQETQYF. The CDR3 DNA follows: TGCAGCGTGGGGAGACAAGAGACCCAGTACTTC.

V usage is TRBV7-6 and J usage is TRBJ2-3; D may be TRBD1 (5 bases). V lost 1 base, J lost 4 bases, and 12 bases lay in between. The length of the CDR3 is 15 residues. Germline loops: CDR1 SGHVS, CDR2 FNYEAQ. The CDR3 sequence is CASSLGQGNADTQYF. For the CDR3, the DNA is TGTGCCAGCAGCTTAGGGCAGGGAAACGCAGATACGCAGTATTTT.

This chain connects TRBV18 to TRBJ1-5, with 8 nucleotides matching TRBD1. The V gene's germline CDR1 is KGHSH and CDR2 LQKENI. CDR3 length: 13 amino acids. The ends lost 6 bases at V and 8 bases at J; junction bases unmatched: 6. The CDR3 is CASSRQGREPQHF. The CDR3 nucleotides are TGTGCCAGCTCCCGACAGGGGCGAGAGCCCCAGCATTTT.

In this sample, this clone turned up a few times. The chain has TRBV6-1 and TRBJ1-1; TRBD1 might be the D (6 bases). The CDR3 has 13 residues. CDR1 and CDR2 (germline): MNHNS, SASEGT. The V and J ends lost 11 bases and 5 bases respectively, with 18 bases between them. The CDR3 sequence: CASMSGQRTEAFF. The DNA for the CDR3 is TGTGCCTCCATGAGCGGACAGAGGACTGAAGCTTTCTTT.

This chain connects TRBV5-4 to TRBJ2-3; a possible D gene is TRBD2 (6 bases). The CDR3 has 17 amino acids. In germline, CDR1 is SGHNT, CDR2 YYREEE (reference sequence). V was shortened by 2 bases and J by 2 bases, with 18 bases between the two germline ends. This CDR3 reads CASSFHPGTGNTDTQYF. CDR3 bases: TGTGCCAGCAGCTTCCACCCAGGGACTGGAAACACAGATACGCAGTATTTT. Using reference TRBV5-4 and TRBJ2-3 for the parts outside the CDR3, the full variable domain is ETGVTQSPTHLIKTRGQQVTLRCSSQSGHNTVSWYQQALGQGPQFIFQYYREEENGRGNFPPRFSGLQFPNYSSELNVNALELDDSALYLCASSFHPGTGNTDTQYFGPGTRLTVL.

This clone was found a few times. The rearrangement links TRBV7-9 to TRBJ2-3, with a possible D match to TRBD1 (5 bases). The germline V gene has CDR1 SEHNR and CDR2 FQNEAQ (reference sequence). This CDR3 comprises 17 residues. V shed 5 bases and J shed 0 bases, with 18 bases lying between them. The CDR3 sequence: CASSEGVGRPSTDTQYF. CDR3 in DNA: TGTGCCAGCAGCGAAGGGGTAGGGCGCCCCAGCACAGATACGCAGTATTTT.

The chain couples TRBV29-1 to TRBJ1-2; no firm D call. The CDR3 has 13 amino acids. The germline V gene encodes CDR1 SQVTM and CDR2 ANQGSEA. V was shortened by 4 bases and J by 3 bases, with 12 bases between the two germline ends. CDR3 nucleotide sequence: TGCAGCGTTGGGAGAGGGAACGACTATGGCTACACCTTC. Protein: CSVGRGNDYGYTF.

This chain connects TRBV6-5 to TRBJ1-4; no clear D. The CDR3 contains 14 residues. V lost 0 bases and J 11 bases, leaving 13 bases between the germline ends. The germline CDR1 and CDR2 sequences are MNHEY and SVGAGI. The CDR3 reads CASSYSLGVQKLFF. The CDR3 DNA follows: TGTGCCAGCAGTTACTCCCTTGGAGTGCAGAAACTGTTTTTT.

As concerns this clone: Relative to the germline gene, one junction end is altered; a read error may explain this. The sample holds other DNA sequences that translate to the same CDR3. The rearrangement uses TRBV30 and TRBJ2-5; 8 nucleotides agree with TRBD2. The CDR3 spans 14 residues. The germline V gene encodes CDR1 GTSNPN and CDR2 SVGIG (reference sequence). The CDR3 DNA reads TGTGCCTGGGACGAGCGGGGGTCCCAAGAAACCCAGTACTTC. Encoded protein: CAWDERGSQETQYF.

The chain has TRBV28 and TRBJ1-5, with TRBD1 identical over 7 bases. CDR1 is MDHEN, CDR2 SYDVKM, per germline. J lost 9 bases, V lost 5 bases, and 10 bases had no gene match. The CDR3 consists of 14 residues. Written as DNA, the CDR3 is TGTGCCAGCAGTGAGGGACAGCCGATAGGGCCCCAGCATTTT. Its translation: CASSEGQPIGPQHF.

The CDR3 nucleotides are TGTGCCAGTAGGCACACGACAGGGGTAAATCAGCCCCAGCATTTT. It specifies CASRHTTGVNQPQHF. V is TRBV19 and J is TRBJ1-5; 8 bases are a match to TRBD1. V shed 6 bases and J 4 bases; nucleotides not matched to a gene: 8. This CDR3 has 15 amino acids. In germline, CDR1 is LNHDA, CDR2 SQIVND (reference sequence).

The chain combines TRBV15 with TRBJ1-1; TRBD1 is a possible D gene (5 bases). Per germline, CDR1 LNHNV and CDR2 YYDKDF (reference sequence). This CDR3 spans 16 amino acids. V was trimmed by 1 base and J by 1 base, leaving 13 bases between them. CDR3 nucleotides: TGTGCCACCAGCAGAGGGCCCAGGGAGGGGAACACTGAAGCTTTCTTT. Translated, it gives CATSRGPREGNTEAFF.

The chain carries TRBV9 and TRBJ1-1; a possible D gene is TRBD1 (6 bases). CDR3 length equals 14 residues. The germline V and J ends were trimmed by 0 bases and 4 bases, with 10 bases remaining between them. Germline lookup yields CDR1 SGDLS and CDR2 YYNGEE. CDR3 region: CASSVDRDVTEAFF. The CDR3 coding sequence is TGTGCCAGCAGCGTAGACAGGGATGTCACTGAAGCTTTCTTT.

This clone turned up a few times. This CDR3 is CASSLASAQTQYF. DNA for the CDR3: TGTGCCAGCAGCTTGGCTAGCGCGCAGACCCAGTACTTC. The genes are TRBV5-6 and TRBJ2-5; D possibly corresponds to TRBD2 (6 bases). The V gene lost 0 bases and the J gene lost 6 bases, with 9 bases spanning the gap. The CDR3 is made up of 13 amino acids. Per germline, CDR1 SGHDT and CDR2 YYEEEE.

The chain couples TRBV9 to TRBJ2-4; 8 nucleotides agree with TRBD1. V was clipped by 3 bases and J by 7 bases; unmatched bases: 6. Germline V lookup: CDR1 SGDLS, CDR2 YYNGEE. The CDR3 has 14 residues. The CDR3 is CASSAPDRANIQYF. The CDR3 region has the DNA TGTGCCAGCAGCGCTCCGGACAGGGCCAACATTCAGTACTTC.

J is TRBJ2-3 and V is TRBV4-1; a weak D match, TRBD2 (6 bases). V gave up 5 bases and J gave up 4 bases, with 10 bases separating them. Germline CDR1 MGHRA, CDR2 YSYEKL. The CDR3 extends over 13 amino acids. CDR3 DNA: TGCGCCAGCAGCTCCACTAGCTCAGATACGCAGTATTTT. It translates to CASSSTSSDTQYF.

V is TRBV27 and J is TRBJ1-3, with 8 bases that match TRBD1. Germline-derived CDR1 and CDR2 are MNHEY and SMNVEV (reference sequence). This CDR3 region has 16 residues. The V and J ends lost 5 bases and 2 bases, in that order; junction bases with no gene match: 8. The CDR3 bases are TGTGCCAGCAGTCTGGCAGGGGGCTTCACTGGAAACACCATATATTTT. Residues: CASSLAGGFTGNTIYF.